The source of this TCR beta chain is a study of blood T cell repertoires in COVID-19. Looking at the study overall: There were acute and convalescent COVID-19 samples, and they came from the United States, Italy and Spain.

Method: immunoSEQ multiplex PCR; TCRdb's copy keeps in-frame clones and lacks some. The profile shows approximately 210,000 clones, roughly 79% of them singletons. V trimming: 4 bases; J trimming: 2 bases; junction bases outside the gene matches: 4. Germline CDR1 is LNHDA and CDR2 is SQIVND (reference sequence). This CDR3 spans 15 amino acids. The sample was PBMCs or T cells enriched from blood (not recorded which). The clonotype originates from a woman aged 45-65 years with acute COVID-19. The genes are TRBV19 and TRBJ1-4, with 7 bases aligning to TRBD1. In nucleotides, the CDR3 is TGTGCCAGTAGTAAAACAGGGGACACTAATGAAAAACTGTTTTTT. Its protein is CASSKTGDTNEKLFF.